This T cell receptor (beta chain) is from a study of beta chain features in type 1 diabetes. General observations from the study: TCRB repertoires of naive, central memory and Treg cells appeared more similar among patients than among healthy donors. TCRB rearrangement may or may not be influenced by HLA type; here this remained unresolved.

Trimming pared 10 bases from V and 2 bases from J, leaving 12 bases between. This CDR3 is 13 amino acids long. Looked up from germline, CDR1 is SEHNR and CDR2 is FQNEAQ (reference sequence). The table lists this clone with a few counts. Its antigen is not identified. Every isolated RNA sample was fully reverse transcribed, so sequencing captured expressed TCRB transcripts. Measured with immunoSEQ multiplex PCR; TCRdb has only the in-frame clones, and not every one. Here the sample spans a few hundred thousand clones, 25% to 30% being singletons. The rearrangement joins TRBV7-9 to TRBJ1-3; D remains unclear. The clonotype comes from a man between 25 and 39 years old in good health. Sequences were obtained from central memory CD4+ T cells from blood. The CDR3 region has the DNA TGTGCCACCCCCGGGAAAACTGGAAACACCATATATTTT. This translates into CATPGKTGNTIYF.